Sequencing of this T cell receptor beta chain was carried out in a study of blood T cell repertoires in COVID-19. Looking at the study overall: Specimens from acute and convalescent COVID-19 originated in the United States, Italy and Spain. T cells, B-cell-depleted T cells, or PBMCs supplied cDNA or gDNA.

In the authors' workflow: Counts of nucleated cells, estimated from reference gene primer amplification, were obtained. Assay: immunoSEQ multiplex PCR; the TCRdb copy retains only in-frame clones and omits some. V, J and clone size derive from that table, while D and trimming were established from the DNA sequence. The repertoire holds 110,000 to 150,000 clones, with about four fifths as singletons. CDR3 length: 15 residues. From germline, CDR1 is LNHDA and CDR2 SQIVND (reference sequence). Trimming removed 2 bases at V and 0 bases at J, with 8 bases between. This clonotype originated in a man between 70 and 80 years old who had recovered from COVID-19. Sequences were obtained from peripheral blood. V is TRBV19 and J is TRBJ1-5; D gene ambiguous. The CDR3 spells CASSIWADSNQPQHF. The CDR3 bases are TGTGCCAGTAGTATATGGGCAGATAGCAATCAGCCCCAGCATTTT.